These T cell receptor beta chains were read from a single sample in a study of memory CD4+ T cells and cytomegalovirus serostatus. Some clones are missing from TCRdb's copy, which holds only in-frame ones; the method was immunoSEQ multiplex PCR. The top ten hold 4% to 5% of the sample, which has approximately 74,000 clones, about 80% seen once. The specimen sequenced was memory CD4+ T cells from blood. These receptors originate from an adult in good health and CMV-seropositive. Each CDR3 is given with its conserved first and last residue. D genes are given only for firm matches. The size entry is marked missing in some rows and otherwise reads once, few, many or a size class.

>TRBJ2-1|NA|TRBV15|TRBD2
TGTGCCACCAGAAGAGCGGGACCCTACAATGAGCAGTTCTTC
CATRRAGPYNEQFF
>TRBJ1-5|NA|TRBV7-2|NA
TGTGCCAGCAGCTACCGATTTAATCAGCCCCAGCATTTT
CASSYRFNQPQHF
>TRBJ2-5|NA|TRBV6-6|TRBD2
TGTGCCAGCAGTAGGACTAGCGGGGGGGGAGAGACCCAGTACTTC
CASSRTSGGGETQYF
>TRBJ2-2|NA|TRBV6-6|NA
TGTGCCAGCAGGGACACCGGGGAGCTGTTTTTT
CASRDTGELFF
>TRBJ2-7|NA|TRBV21-1|NA
TGTGCCAGCAGCCGCCTCTCTAGCGGTTCCTACGAGCAGTACTTC
CASSRLSSGSYEQYF
>TRBJ2-7|NA|TRBV6-6|NA
TGTGCCAGCAGTTCCCCCGGGGGCTCTAAGTACGAGCAGTACTTC
CASSSPGGSKYEQYF
>TRBJ2-7|NA|TRBV7-8|NA
TGTGCCAGCAGCTTTCGACCCGGGGGCAGCTCCTACGAGCAGTACTTC
CASSFRPGGSSYEQYF
>TRBJ2-5|NA|TRBV18|NA
TGTGCCAGCTCACCAGGGCGTTCCCAAGAGACCCAGTACTTC
CASSPGRSQETQYF
>TRBJ2-5|few|TRBV5-4|TRBD2
TGTGCCAGCAGCTTCGCCGGGACTAGGCGGGAGACCCAGTACTTC
CASSFAGTRRETQYF
>TRBJ1-1|NA|TRBV18|TRBD1
TGTGCCAGCTCACCGTCCCGGGACAGGGGGCGTGGGCGTACTGAAGCTTTCTTT
CASSPSRDRGRGRTEAFF
>TRBJ1-1|NA|TRBV11-3|NA
TGTGCCAGCAGCTTACGCCATGGGGAGAACACTGAAGCTTTCTTT
CASSLRHGENTEAFF
>TRBJ2-3|NA|TRBV7-2|NA
TGTGCCAGCAGCAAAGACAGGATATCTAGCACAGATACGCAGTATTTT
CASSKDRISSTDTQYF
>TRBJ2-1|few|TRBV29-1|TRBD2
TGCAGCGTTGAGGTGGGGACTAGCGGGGGCAATGAGCAGTTCTTC
CSVEVGTSGGNEQFF
>TRBJ2-2|NA|TRBV7-6|TRBD2
TGTGCCAGCAGCTTAGCGGTAGCGGGAGGGCCCGGGGAGCTGTTTTTT
CASSLAVAGGPGELFF
>TRBJ2-3|once|TRBV14|NA
TGTGCCAGCAGCGTACAGGGCACAGATACGCAGTATTTT
CASSVQGTDTQYF
>TRBJ2-1|NA|TRBV5-4|NA
TGTGCCAGCAGCGTGGGGGGTCCACACAATGAGCAGTTCTTC
CASSVGGPHNEQFF
>TRBJ1-3|NA|TRBV5-1|NA
TGCGCCAGCAGCTTCGGGGGAACTGGAAACACCATATATTTT
CASSFGGTGNTIYF
>TRBJ2-7|NA|TRBV7-9|NA
TGTGCCAGCAGCCCCACCGGGGGCGAGCAGTACTTC
CASSPTGGEQYF
>TRBJ2-2|NA|TRBV5-4|NA
TGTGCCAGCAGCTCTGCCCTAACAGGGATTGACACCGGGGAGCTGTTTTTT
CASSSALTGIDTGELFF
>TRBJ1-2|NA|TRBV6-5|NA
TGTGCCAGCAGTTACTCGCTGGTGAGCTATGGCTACACCTTC
CASSYSLVSYGYTF
>TRBJ2-7|NA|TRBV10-3|NA
TGTGCCATCAGTGAGGGCACCCCTAGCGAGCAGTACTTC
CAISEGTPSEQYF
>TRBJ1-1|NA|TRBV7-9|TRBD1
TGTGCCAGCAGTTTCGACAGGGATGAAGCTTTCTTT
CASSFDRDEAFF
>TRBJ1-5|few|TRBV19|TRBD1
TGTGCCAGTAGTATAGGGTTCCGGGACAGGGCTACTCAGCCCCAGCATTTT
CASSIGFRDRATQPQHF
>TRBJ1-1|NA|TRBV7-3|TRBD1
TGTGCCAGCAGCTTAATCCGTTGGACAGGGGGCGCACTGGACACTGAAGCTTTCTTT
CASSLIRWTGGALDTEAFF
>TRBJ2-3|NA|TRBV30|NA
TGTGCCTGGAGTATCGGGAGCAGGACAGATACGCAGTATTTT
CAWSIGSRTDTQYF
>TRBJ2-3|NA|TRBV7-2|TRBD2
TGTGCCAGCAGCTCCCGGGTAGCGGGGGCAGGGGATACGCAGTATTTT
CASSSRVAGAGDTQYF
>TRBJ2-1|NA|TRBV7-3|NA
TGTGCCAGCAGCCGAGGCGGGATCTACAATGAGCAGTTCTTC
CASSRGGIYNEQFF
>TRBJ1-1|few|TRBV5-6|NA
TGTGCCAGCAGCTCCATACAGGTTAGGACTGAAGCTTTCTTT
CASSSIQVRTEAFF
>TRBJ1-6|NA|TRBV27|TRBD1
TGTGCCAGCAGTAACACTGACAGGGGGTATAATTCACCCCTCCACTTT
CASSNTDRGYNSPLHF
>TRBJ2-7|NA|TRBV5-4|TRBD2
TGTGCCAGCAGCGCCTTCGGACTAGCGGGGGAGCAGTACTTC
CASSAFGLAGEQYF
>TRBJ2-1|NA|TRBV4-2|NA
TGTGCCAGCAGCCCACTCGGGAGCTCCTACAATGAGCAGTTCTTC
CASSPLGSSYNEQFF
>TRBJ1-2|NA|TRBV25-1|NA
TGTGCCAGCAGTGAGAAATGGGAGGGGGGCTACACCTTC
CASSEKWEGGYTF
>TRBJ2-3|NA|TRBV7-2|NA
TGTGCCAGCAGCTCCCCAGGCGGGACAGATACGCAGTATTTT
CASSSPGGTDTQYF
>TRBJ2-1|NA|TRBV5-1|TRBD2
TGCGCCAGCAGCTTCACCGGGACTAGCGGGGGGGATGAGCAGTTCTTC
CASSFTGTSGGDEQFF
>TRBJ2-1|NA|TRBV6-1|TRBD1
TGTGCCAGCAGAATCCCTGGACAGGATGAGCAGTTCTTC
CASRIPGQDEQFF
>TRBJ2-1|NA|TRBV5-1|TRBD1
TGCGCCAGCAGCTTGGGACAGGGTACGGATGAGCAGTTCTTC
CASSLGQGTDEQFF
>TRBJ2-3|NA|TRBV4-2|TRBD2
TGTGCCAGCAGCCAAGACTCCGGGACTAGCGGGGGGGCGGATACGCAGTATTTT
CASSQDSGTSGGADTQYF
>TRBJ2-7|NA|TRBV20-1|NA
TGCAGTGCTAGAGCCTCCCACGAGCAGTACTTC
CSARASHEQYF
>TRBJ1-1|NA|TRBV4-1|NA
TGCGCCAGCAGCCAAGAAGAGCAGTCCATGAACACTGAAGCTTTCTTT
CASSQEEQSMNTEAFF
>TRBJ1-5|NA|TRBV9|NA
TGTGCCAGCAGCGTAGTGACCTGGAGCAATCAGCCCCAGCATTTT
CASSVVTWSNQPQHF
>TRBJ1-1|NA|TRBV20-1|NA
TGCAGTGCTCATGGATACACTGAAGCTTTCTTT
CSAHGYTEAFF
>TRBJ2-1|NA|TRBV28|TRBD2
TGTGCCTCTTACACCCCCCAGCGGGGGGTACCGAGGCAGTTCTTC
CASYTPQRGVPRQFF
>TRBJ2-7|NA|TRBV2|TRBD1
TGTGCCAGCAGTGAAAGTCGGACAGGGATCTCCTACGAGCAGTACTTC
CASSESRTGISYEQYF
>TRBJ1-2|NA|TRBV7-8|NA
TGTGCCAGCACCCCCTCCGGGGGTTGGGGCTACACCTTC
CASTPSGGWGYTF
>TRBJ1-5|NA|TRBV2|NA
TGTGCCAGCAGGCCAACAGGGCGCAATCAGCCCCAGCATTTT
CASRPTGRNQPQHF
>TRBJ2-7|NA|TRBV28|TRBD2
TGTGCCAGCAGTTTCTATTCACGACGCGGGAGCTACGAGCAGTACTTC
CASSFYSRRGSYEQYF
>TRBJ2-7|NA|TRBV7-2|NA
TGTGCCAGCACCGAACAGGGATACGAGCAGTACTTC
CASTEQGYEQYF
>TRBJ1-2|NA|TRBV4-2|NA
TGTGCCAGCAGCCAAGATTCCCAGTCTCCCTATGGCTACACCTTC
CASSQDSQSPYGYTF
>TRBJ2-1|once|TRBV4-1|TRBD2
TGCGCCAGCAGCCAAGTTTCGAGGACTAGCGGGAAAAGGTCGCCGTACAATGAGCAGTTCTTC
CASSQVSRTSGKRSPYNEQFF
>TRBJ1-1|NA|TRBV4-3|NA
TGCGCCAGCAGCCAAGACAGGGCGAGTAACACTGAAGCTTTCTTT
CASSQDRASNTEAFF
>TRBJ1-1|few|TRBV19|TRBD1
TGTGCCAGTAGTAGCGGACAGGGGCAAGTGGGTGAAGCTTTCTTT
CASSSGQGQVGEAFF
>TRBJ1-3|NA|TRBV28|NA
TGTGCCAGCAGTTTCGATGGGGTCTCTGGAAACACCATATATTTT
CASSFDGVSGNTIYF